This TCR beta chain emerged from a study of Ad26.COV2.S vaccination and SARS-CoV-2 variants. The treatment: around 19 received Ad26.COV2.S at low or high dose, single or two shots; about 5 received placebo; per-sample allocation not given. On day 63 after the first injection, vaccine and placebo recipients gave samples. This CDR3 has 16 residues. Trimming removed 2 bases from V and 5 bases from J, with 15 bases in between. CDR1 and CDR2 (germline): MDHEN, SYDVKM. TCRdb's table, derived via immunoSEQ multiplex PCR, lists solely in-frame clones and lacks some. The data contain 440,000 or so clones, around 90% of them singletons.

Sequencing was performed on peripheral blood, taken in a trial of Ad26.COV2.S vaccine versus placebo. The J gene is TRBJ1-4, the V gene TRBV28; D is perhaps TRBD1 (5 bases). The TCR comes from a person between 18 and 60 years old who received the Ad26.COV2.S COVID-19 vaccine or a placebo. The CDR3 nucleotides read TGTGCCAGCAGTTTAGCCAGTGGGGGTTTAAATGAAAAACTGTTTTTT. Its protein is CASSLASGGLNEKLFF.